Listed below are T cell receptor beta chains from one sample, sequenced in a study of T cells in Graves' hyperthyroidism and ophthalmopathy. One entry per CDR3 protein results from TCRdb running MiXCR on the multiplex PCR reads. This sample carries hundreds of thousands of distinct CDR3 sequences, 12% to 15% of them seen once, and the ten largest clones take 10%. The sample was blood. The receptors here all came from a woman under 30 with Graves' hyperthyroidism. CDR3s include the opening cysteine and the closing phenylalanine or tryptophan. A D gene is named only where the DNA matches it firmly. Clone size is not always given. Where it is, it says once, few, many or a class for expanded clones.

TRBJ2-3 | many | TRBD1 | TRBV10-3 | TGTGCCATCAGTGGGGCAGGGGGCAGCACAGATACGCAGTATTTT | CAISGAGGSTDTQYF
TRBJ2-1 | many | - | TRBV28 | TGTGCCAGCAGTCCTAGACCCGGGACCATTGGCTACAATGAGCAGTTCTTC | CASSPRPGTIGYNEQFF
TRBJ2-1 | few | TRBD2 | TRBV7-9 | TGTGCCAGCAGCCACCGGGGGACTAGCGGATCATACAATGAGCAGTTCTTC | CASSHRGTSGSYNEQFF
TRBJ1-2 | many | - | TRBV30 | TGTGCCTGGAGAAATAAGGGCATCTATAACTATGGCTACACCTTC | CAWRNKGIYNYGYTF
TRBJ2-2 | few | - | TRBV12-3/TRBV12-4 | TGTGCCAGCAGTTGGAATGTCTACAAGGACCCCACCGGGGAGCTGTTTTTT | CASSWNVYKDPTGELFF
TRBJ1-5 | few | TRBD1 | TRBV24-1 | TGTGCCACCAGTGATCCATCGGAGGGGGCACAGCCCCAGCATTTT | CATSDPSEGAQPQHF
TRBJ2-5 | - | TRBD2 | TRBV7-9 | TGTGCCAGCAGCTCTTATGCGGGAGGGCAAGAGACCCAGTACTTC | CASSSYAGGQETQYF
TRBJ1-5 | few | TRBD1 | TRBV6-2/TRBV6-3 | TGTGCCAGCAGACTGGGGACAGGGGATAATCAGCCCCAGCATTTT | CASRLGTGDNQPQHF
TRBJ2-3 | many | - | TRBV20-1 | TGCAGTGCTAGAGTTGGCCTCCTCAGCACAGATACGCAGTATTTT | CSARVGLLSTDTQYF
TRBJ2-1 | many | TRBD2 | TRBV11-2 | TGTGCCAGCAGCTACCTAGCGGGAGGTATGGATGAGCAGTTCTTC | CASSYLAGGMDEQFF
TRBJ1-4 | few | TRBD1 | TRBV2 | TGTGCCAGCACCGAACAGGGGGCGGCTAATGAAAAACTGTTTTTT | CASTEQGAANEKLFF
TRBJ2-7 | many | - | TRBV11-2 | TGTGCCAGCAGCTTACCCAGGCCGCCTGGGGAGCAGTACTTC | CASSLPRPPGEQYF
TRBJ2-3 | many | - | TRBV2 | TGTGCCAGCAGTGCCCCTTTTAGCGGAAGCACAGATACGCAGTATTTT | CASSAPFSGSTDTQYF
TRBJ2-5 | few | TRBD2 | TRBV6-2/TRBV6-3 | TGTGCCAGCAGTTACCGGACTAGCGGGAGGCTTCTCCAAGAGACCCAGTACTTC | CASSYRTSGRLLQETQYF
TRBJ2-5 | many | - | TRBV7-9 | TGTGCCAGCAGCCCGGGGACAAGGACTACGGAGACCCAGTACTTC | CASSPGTRTTETQYF
TRBJ2-3 | many | TRBD2 | TRBV15 | TGTGCCACCAGCATACTGGGAGCGGGAGGCCCGAGGGCATTATCAGATACGCAGTATTTT | CATSILGAGGPRALSDTQYF
TRBJ2-7 | few | - | TRBV7-2 | TGTGCCAGCAGCTTTGAGGCTAGCTCGAGCGAGCAGTACTTC | CASSFEASSSEQYF
TRBJ1-4 | many | - | TRBV5-1 | TGCGCCAGCAGCCCGAGGGCGGGAGTTAATGAAAAACTGTTTTTT | CASSPRAGVNEKLFF
TRBJ2-5 | many | - | TRBV20-1 | TGCAGTGCTAGAGGCGAGGGGGAGAAGACCCAGTACTTC | CSARGEGEKTQYF
TRBJ2-1 | many | - | TRBV13 | TGTGCCAGCGGGAACAGGGTTTACAATGAGCAGTTCTTC | CASGNRVYNEQFF
TRBJ1-3 | - | - | TRBV6-2/TRBV6-3 | TGTGCCAGCATGTCGGACTACTCTGGAAACACCATATATTTT | CASMSDYSGNTIYF
TRBJ2-5 | few | - | TRBV5-1 | TGCGCCAGCAGCTATGGAGACGGGGAGACCCAGTACTTC | CASSYGDGETQYF
TRBJ2-7 | - | - | TRBV6-2/TRBV6-3 | TGTGCCAGCAGTTATGGAGGAACCCCTAAGGAGCAGTACTTC | CASSYGGTPKEQYF
TRBJ2-5 | many | TRBD2 | TRBV20-1 | TGCAGTGCTAGGGCTAGCGGGATTGAGACCCAGTACTTC | CSARASGIETQYF
TRBJ2-3 | - | - | TRBV10-3 | TGTGCCATCAGCCGACTTGCGGAAGATACGCAGTATTTT | CAISRLAEDTQYF
TRBJ2-5 | - | TRBD2 | TRBV3-1 | TGTGCCAGCGTCCAAGAGGGAGGGCGAGGAGAGACCCAGTACTTC | CASVQEGGRGETQYF
TRBJ1-2 | many | - | TRBV6-2/TRBV6-3 | TGTGCCAGCAGTTACCCCGGCCCAAGGAGCTATGGCTACACCTTC | CASSYPGPRSYGYTF
TRBJ1-2 | few | TRBD1 | TRBV12-3/TRBV12-4 | TGTGCCAGCAGTTTATGGGACAGGGACGATGGCTACACCTTC | CASSLWDRDDGYTF
TRBJ2-1 | - | TRBD2 | TRBV29-1 | TGCAGCGGAAAGGGACTAGCGGGAGGGCCGCGGAATGAGCAGTTCTTC | CSGKGLAGGPRNEQFF
TRBJ1-1 | many | - | TRBV27 | TGTGCCAGCAGTTTATTCGGCAGGGGGAACACTGAAGCTTTCTTT | CASSLFGRGNTEAFF
TRBJ2-5 | many | TRBD1 | TRBV28 | TGTGCCAGCAGTGAGGACAGGGGGCTCGGTTTTCGAAAGACCCAGTACTTC | CASSEDRGLGFRKTQYF
TRBJ1-2 | few | - | TRBV7-8 | TGTGCCAGCAACTACGGACAGAGCTATGGCTACACCTTC | CASNYGQSYGYTF
TRBJ2-1 | many | TRBD2 | TRBV27 | TGTGCCAGCGGCGCTAGCGGGTTTCCCTACAATGAGCAGTTCTTC | CASGASGFPYNEQFF
TRBJ2-7 | - | - | TRBV4-1 | TGCGCCAGCAGCCAAGAGACTACCTTCGGAGAGCAGTACTTC | CASSQETTFGEQYF
TRBJ1-2 | many | - | TRBV5-5 | TGTGCCAGCAGCTTGGAGGGGGTCGGGTGGACCTATGGCTACACCTTC | CASSLEGVGWTYGYTF
TRBJ2-5 | many | - | TRBV30 | TGTGCCTGGAGTGTAGAGCCCATGGTGTCCCAGTACTTC | CAWSVEPMVSQYF
TRBJ2-7 | many | - | TRBV12-3/TRBV12-4 | TGTGCCAGCAGTTTCGGTGCGGGACACGGGTACGAGCAGTACTTC | CASSFGAGHGYEQYF
TRBJ2-7 | - | - | TRBV18 | TGTGCCAGCTCACCCCAGGGTGTGTCCGAGCAGTACTTC | CASSPQGVSEQYF
TRBJ2-1 | - | - | TRBV20-1 | TGCAGTGCTAGCGTCCCACAGGGAAACCATGAGCAGTTCTTC | CSASVPQGNHEQFF
TRBJ2-3 | few | - | TRBV29-1 | TGCAGCGTTGAAGGCGTCACAGATACGCAGTATTTT | CSVEGVTDTQYF
TRBJ2-3 | many | TRBD2 | TRBV7-2 | TGTGCCAGCAGAACCCGGCGGGAGAACGCAGATACGCAGTATTTT | CASRTRRENADTQYF
TRBJ2-3 | many | - | TRBV5-1 | TGCGCCAGCAGCTTGGATCGCGGACAGATGGATACGCAGTATTTT | CASSLDRGQMDTQYF
TRBJ1-3 | - | TRBD1 | TRBV19 | TGTGCCAGTGGTCACAGGGGGAGTTTAACTGGAAACACCATATATTTT | CASGHRGSLTGNTIYF
TRBJ1-3 | - | - | TRBV24-1 | TGTGCCACCAGTGAGGGAAGCTCTGGAAACACCATATATTTT | CATSEGSSGNTIYF
TRBJ2-1 | few | - | TRBV27 | TGTGCCAGCAGTTTCACAGGATTTTACAATGAGCAGTTCTTC | CASSFTGFYNEQFF
TRBJ2-1 | many | - | TRBV27 | TGTGCCAGCAGTTTAGGAGGGAATTACAATGAGCAGTTCTTC | CASSLGGNYNEQFF
TRBJ2-7 | - | - | TRBV10-1 | TGCGCCAGCAGTGATTGGGGGGAGCAGTACTTC | CASSDWGEQYF
TRBJ2-7 | - | - | TRBV27 | TGTGCCAGCAGCCGCGTGGGGCGGAGCTCCTACGAGCAGTACTTC | CASSRVGRSSYEQYF
TRBJ1-6 | - | TRBD1 | TRBV7-6 | TGTGCCAGCAGCTTACGGGACAGCGATTCACCCCTCCACTTT | CASSLRDSDSPLHF
TRBJ2-7 | many | - | TRBV7-9 | TGTGCCAGCAGCCCGCAACGGGGCAGTTACGAGCAGTACTTC | CASSPQRGSYEQYF
TRBJ2-7 | many | - | TRBV6-1 | TGTGCCAGCAGTACCTACCCAGGAGTCGTCAGCTCCTACGAGCAGTACTTC | CASSTYPGVVSSYEQYF
TRBJ2-7 | - | TRBD2 | TRBV7-2 | TGTGCCCCCCGGACTAGCGGGAGGGCCGTAACCTACGAGCAGTACTTC | CAPRTSGRAVTYEQYF
TRBJ1-2 | - | - | TRBV6-1 | TGTCGAGTCCCGAGGGCCTATGGCTACACCTTC | CRVPRAYGYTF